This TCR beta chain was recorded in a study of blood T cell repertoires in COVID-19. Across the study: Acute-phase and convalescent COVID-19 samples originated in the United States, Italy and Spain. The analysed material was cDNA or gDNA that came from T cells, B-cell-depleted T cells, or PBMCs.

Original handling: Reference gene primer amplification yielded estimated nucleated cell counts. The protocol was immunoSEQ multiplex PCR, while the TCRdb copy is restricted to in-frame clones and leaves out a portion. V, J and clone size derive from that table, while D and trimming were established from the DNA sequence. The data show 100,000 to 150,000 clones, with roughly 84% seen just once and approximately 1.5% held by the top ten. The CDR3 totals 15 residues. Germline CDR1 reads SEHNR; CDR2 reads FQNEAQ (reference sequence). V dropped 7 bases and J dropped 1 base, with 14 bases sitting between them.

The V call is TRBV7-9, the J call TRBJ2-1; D gene unclear. The material sequenced was peripheral blood. This TCR was sampled from a man aged 60 to 69 with acute or convalescent COVID-19. The CDR3 loop reads CASKSLSGSYNEQFF. Written as DNA, the CDR3 is TGTGCCAGCAAATCCCTGTCGGGTTCCTACAATGAGCAGTTCTTC.